The 11 T cell receptor beta chains reported below all come from one sample, sequenced in a study of memory CD4+ T cells and cytomegalovirus serostatus. Profiled with immunoSEQ multiplex PCR; TCRdb holds only in-frame clones, not every one. The sample yields under 100,000 clones, over 80% seen once. Single viable CD3+CD4+CD8-CD45RO+ cells were sorted as the memory CD4+ T cells. Sequenced material: memory CD4+ T cells from blood. The receptors derive from an adult in good health and CMV-seronegative.

The CDR3 DNA reads as TGTGCCAGCAGTTTCTCTCGGACAGGGGGCACCTATGGCTACACCTTC. This gives the protein CASSFSRTGGTYGYTF. The chain recombines TRBV28 with TRBJ1-2, with TRBD1 matching 11 bases. CDR1 MDHEN and CDR2 SYDVKM come from the germline V gene. J was trimmed by 4 bases and V by 3 bases; bases with no gene match: 7. The CDR3 consists of 16 residues.

The chain links TRBV9 to TRBJ2-5, with 12 bases identical to TRBD1. Unmatched junction bases numbered 4, after V lost 2 bases and J lost 5 bases. Germline CDR1 is SGDLS and CDR2 is YYNGEE. CDR3 length: 15 residues. This chain's CDR3 is CASSVGTGGGETQYF. The CDR3 DNA follows: TGTGCCAGCAGCGTCGGGACAGGGGGCGGTGAGACCCAGTACTTC.

This rearrangement joins TRBV19 to TRBJ2-5; possible D gene TRBD2, 6 bases. The V gene lost 10 bases and the J gene lost 4 bases, with 13 bases spanning the gap. The germline gives CDR1 LNHDA, CDR2 SQIVND (reference sequence). CDR3 size: 12 residues. Here the CDR3 DNA reads TGTGCCACCTCCCGCGGGGTAGAGACCCAGTACTTC. It translates to CATSRGVETQYF. Full variable domain (missing parts from reference TRBV19 and TRBJ2-5): DGGITQSPKYLFRKEGQNVTLSCEQNLNHDAMYWYRQDPGQGLRLIYYSQIVNDFQKGDIAEGYSVSREKKESFPLTVTSAQKNPTAFYLCATSRGVETQYFGPGTRLLVL.

Only a few counts were recorded for this clone. The chain combines TRBV9 with TRBJ2-7; TRBD1 matches at 9 bases. This CDR3 is built from 15 residues. The germline CDR1 and CDR2 sequences are SGDLS and YYNGEE. The trim removed 4 bases at V and 5 bases at J, leaving 10 bases unmatched. CDR3 nucleotide sequence: TGTGCCAGCAGCCCCTTGGGACAGGGTATCCACGAGCAGTACTTC. Amino acid sequence: CASSPLGQGIHEQYF.

This sequence joins TRBV5-1 and TRBJ1-2, with 8 bases matching TRBD1. The CDR3 covers 16 residues. Germline V gene sequence: CDR1 SGHRS, CDR2 YFSETQ. V was clipped by 0 bases and J by 0 bases; unmatched bases: 4. CDR3 DNA sequence: TGCGCCAGCAGCTTGGGGAGCAGGGGGCCTAACTATGGCTACACCTTC. Translation gives CASSLGSRGPNYGYTF. The variable domain in full, with the rest retrieved from reference TRBV5-1 and TRBJ1-2, is KAGVTQTPRYLIKTRGQQVTLSCSPISGHRSVSWYQQTPGQGLQFLFEYFSETQRNKGNFPGRFSGRQFSNSRSEMNVSTLELGDSALYLCASSLGSRGPNYGYTFGSGTRLTVV.

The CDR3 reads CASSTGGVLGEQFF. For the CDR3, the DNA is TGTGCCAGCAGTACAGGGGGAGTTTTAGGGGAGCAGTTCTTC. The genes are TRBV6-5 and TRBJ2-1, with 8 bases lining up with TRBD1. Germline V gene data show CDR1 as MNHEY and CDR2 as SVGAGI. This CDR3 region has 14 residues. The J segment lost 10 bases and the V segment lost 5 bases, leaving 10 bases of the junction unmatched.

The chain employs TRBV19 and TRBJ1-6; 9 positions agree with TRBD1. Germline CDR1 is LNHDA and CDR2 is SQIVND (reference sequence). V gave up 6 bases and J gave up 10 bases; unmatched junction bases: 7. The CDR3 totals 14 residues. The CDR3 is CASRTKTGGSPLHF. The DNA for the CDR3 is TGTGCCAGTAGAACAAAGACAGGGGGATCACCCCTCCACTTT.

The J gene is TRBJ2-1, the V gene TRBV19, with 11 bases aligning to TRBD1. Germline CDR1 and CDR2: LNHDA and SQIVND (reference sequence). The CDR3 spans 14 residues. Unmatched junction bases numbered 5, after V lost 7 bases and J lost 6 bases. CDR3 bases: TGTGCCAGTAATTCCGGGACAGGGGGCAATGAGCAGTTCTTC. This gives the protein CASNSGTGGNEQFF.

J is TRBJ1-3 and V is TRBV6-1, with D possibly TRBD1 on 6 matching bases. V was shortened by 3 bases and J by 2 bases, with 11 bases between the two germline ends. This CDR3 is 15 amino acids long. Germline CDR1 is MNHNS and CDR2 is SASEGT. This CDR3 reads CASSETRGAGNTIYF. CDR3 DNA: TGTGCCAGCAGTGAGACCAGGGGAGCTGGAAACACCATATATTTT.

This clone was seen a handful of times. The chain recombines TRBV10-3 with TRBJ2-7; D might be TRBD1 (6 bases). Trimming stripped 2 bases from V and 3 bases from J, with 11 bases between. There are 14 residues in the CDR3. The V gene's germline CDR1 is ENHRY and CDR2 SYGVKD. The CDR3: CAISEGTHHYEQYF. CDR3 sequence (DNA): TGTGCCATCAGTGAGGGGACACACCACTACGAGCAGTACTTC.

The chain couples TRBV7-8 to TRBJ1-5; D is perhaps TRBD1 (5 bases). The ends were cut back, 5 bases at V and 10 bases at J, with 21 bases in the middle. This CDR3 comprises 15 residues. CDR1 is SGHVS, CDR2 FQNEAQ, per germline. Here the CDR3 DNA reads TGTGCCAGCAGCGTCGGACCGAGCCGGGGGAACCCCCAGCATTTT. The encoded protein is CASSVGPSRGNPQHF.